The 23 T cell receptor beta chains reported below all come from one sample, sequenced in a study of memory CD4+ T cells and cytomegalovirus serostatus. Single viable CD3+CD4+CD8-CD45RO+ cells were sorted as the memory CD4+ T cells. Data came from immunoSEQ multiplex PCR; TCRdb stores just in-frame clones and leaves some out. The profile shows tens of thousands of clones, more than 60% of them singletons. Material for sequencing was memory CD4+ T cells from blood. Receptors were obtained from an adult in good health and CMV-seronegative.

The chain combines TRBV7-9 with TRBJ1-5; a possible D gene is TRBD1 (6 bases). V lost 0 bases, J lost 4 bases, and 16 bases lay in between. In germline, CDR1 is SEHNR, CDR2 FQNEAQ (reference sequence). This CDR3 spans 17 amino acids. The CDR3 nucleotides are TGTGCCAGCAGCTTAGCGGGTTGGGGGGCGTTAAATCAGCCCCAGCATTTT. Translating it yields CASSLAGWGALNQPQHF.

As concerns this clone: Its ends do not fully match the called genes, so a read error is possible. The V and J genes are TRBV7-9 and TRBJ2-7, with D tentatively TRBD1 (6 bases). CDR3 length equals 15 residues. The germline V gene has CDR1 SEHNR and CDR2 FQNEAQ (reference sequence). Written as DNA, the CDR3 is TGCGCCAGCAGCCGGGTTGGGGGCGAATCGAACGAGCAGTACTTC. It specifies CASSRVGGESNEQYF.

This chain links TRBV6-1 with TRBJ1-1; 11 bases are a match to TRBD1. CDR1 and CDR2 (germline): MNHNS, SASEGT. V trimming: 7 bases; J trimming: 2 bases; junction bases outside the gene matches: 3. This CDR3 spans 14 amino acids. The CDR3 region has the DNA TGTGCCAGCACCTGGACAGGGGGCAACACTGAAGCTTTCTTT. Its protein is CASTWTGGNTEAFF.

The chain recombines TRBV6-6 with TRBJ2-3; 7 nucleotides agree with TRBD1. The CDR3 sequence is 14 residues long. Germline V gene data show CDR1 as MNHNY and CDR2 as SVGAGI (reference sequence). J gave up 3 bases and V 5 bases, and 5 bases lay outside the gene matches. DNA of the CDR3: TGTGCCAGCAGTCCCCTACAGGGGACAGATACGCAGTATTTT. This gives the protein CASSPLQGTDTQYF.

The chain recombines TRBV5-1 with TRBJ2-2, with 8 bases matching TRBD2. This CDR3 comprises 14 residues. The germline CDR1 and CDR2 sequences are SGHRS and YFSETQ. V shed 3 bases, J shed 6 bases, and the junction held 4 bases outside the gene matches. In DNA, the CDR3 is TGCGCCAGCAGCTCGAGCGGGGGTGCCGGGGAGCTGTTTTTT. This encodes CASSSSGGAGELFF.

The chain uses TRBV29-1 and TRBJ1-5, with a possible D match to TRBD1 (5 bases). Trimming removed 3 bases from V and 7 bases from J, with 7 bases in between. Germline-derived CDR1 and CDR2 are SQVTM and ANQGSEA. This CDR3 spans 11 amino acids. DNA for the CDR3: TGCAGCGTTGATGGGGACCAGCCCCAGCATTTT. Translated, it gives CSVDGDQPQHF.

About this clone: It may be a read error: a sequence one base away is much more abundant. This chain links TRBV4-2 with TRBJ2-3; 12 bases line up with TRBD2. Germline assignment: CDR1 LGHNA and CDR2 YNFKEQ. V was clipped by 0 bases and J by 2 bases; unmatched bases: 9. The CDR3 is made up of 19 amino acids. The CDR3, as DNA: TGTGCCAGCAGCCAAGAAGATAGGGCTAGCGGGAGGGTCACAGATACGCAGTATTTT. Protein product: CASSQEDRASGRVTDTQYF.

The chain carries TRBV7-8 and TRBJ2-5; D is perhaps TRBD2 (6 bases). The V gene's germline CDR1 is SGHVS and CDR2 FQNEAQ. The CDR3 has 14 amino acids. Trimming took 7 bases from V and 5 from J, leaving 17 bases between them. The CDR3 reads CASTPSGAGETQYF. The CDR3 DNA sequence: TGTGCCAGCACCCCAAGTGGGGCGGGGGAGACCCAGTACTTC.

CDR3 bases: TGTGCCAGCAGTTTTGTCCTTGGGCCGGGACAGGGTTTCAACGAGCAGTACTTC. Its translation is CASSFVLGPGQGFNEQYF. The chain has TRBV28 and TRBJ2-7, with 9 positions matching TRBD1. The CDR3 covers 18 residues. With 3 bases clipped from V and 5 bases from J, the junction kept 17 bases outside the gene matches. CDR1 is MDHEN, CDR2 SYDVKM, per germline.

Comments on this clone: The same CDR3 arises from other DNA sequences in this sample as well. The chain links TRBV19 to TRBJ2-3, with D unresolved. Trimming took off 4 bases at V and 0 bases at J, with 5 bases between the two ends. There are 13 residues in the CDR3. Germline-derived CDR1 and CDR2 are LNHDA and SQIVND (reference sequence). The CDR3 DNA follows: TGTGCCAGTAGTACCCCAAGCACAGATACGCAGTATTTT. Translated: CASSTPSTDTQYF.

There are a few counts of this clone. In DNA, the CDR3 is TGTGCCAGCCAGGGGGCGGACAGTGGAGCAGATACGCAGTATTTT. Amino acids: CASQGADSGADTQYF. V gene TRBV19 combines with J gene TRBJ2-3, with 8 bases that match TRBD1. The CDR3 runs 15 residues. The germline CDR1 and CDR2 sequences are LNHDA and SQIVND (reference sequence). Trimming removed 9 bases from V and 4 bases from J; junction bases left unmatched: 12.

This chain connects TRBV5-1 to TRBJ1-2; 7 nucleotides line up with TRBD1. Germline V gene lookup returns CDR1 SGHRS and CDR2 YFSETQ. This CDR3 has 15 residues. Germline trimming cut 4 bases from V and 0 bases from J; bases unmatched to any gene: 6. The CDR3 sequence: CASSVGTVSNYGYTF. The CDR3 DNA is TGCGCCAGCAGCGTAGGGACAGTGTCTAACTATGGCTACACCTTC.

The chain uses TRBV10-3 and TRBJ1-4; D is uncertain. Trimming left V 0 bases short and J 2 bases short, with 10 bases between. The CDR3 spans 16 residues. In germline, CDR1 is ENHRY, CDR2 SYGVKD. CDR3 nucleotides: TGTGCCATCAGTGAGTCGTGGAGATCCACTAATGAAAAACTGTTTTTT. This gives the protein CAISESWRSTNEKLFF.

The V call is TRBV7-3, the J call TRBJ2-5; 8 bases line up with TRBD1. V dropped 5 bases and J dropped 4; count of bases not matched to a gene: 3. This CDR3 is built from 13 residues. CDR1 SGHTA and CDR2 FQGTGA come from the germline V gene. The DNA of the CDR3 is TGTGCCAGCAGCAGGACAGGGTCAGAGACCCAGTACTTC. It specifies CASSRTGSETQYF.

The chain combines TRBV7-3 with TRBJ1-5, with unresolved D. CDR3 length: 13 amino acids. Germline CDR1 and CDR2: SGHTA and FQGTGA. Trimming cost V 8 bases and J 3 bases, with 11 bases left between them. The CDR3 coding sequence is TGTGCCAGCGCGGACGGACCCAATCAGCCCCAGCATTTT. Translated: CASADGPNQPQHF.

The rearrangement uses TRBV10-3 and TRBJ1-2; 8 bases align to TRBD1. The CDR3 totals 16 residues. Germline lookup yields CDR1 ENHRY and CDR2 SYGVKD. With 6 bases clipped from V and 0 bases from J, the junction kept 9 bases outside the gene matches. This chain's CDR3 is CAIRPQGASSNYGYTF. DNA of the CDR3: TGTGCCATCAGACCCCAGGGGGCTTCGTCTAACTATGGCTACACCTTC.

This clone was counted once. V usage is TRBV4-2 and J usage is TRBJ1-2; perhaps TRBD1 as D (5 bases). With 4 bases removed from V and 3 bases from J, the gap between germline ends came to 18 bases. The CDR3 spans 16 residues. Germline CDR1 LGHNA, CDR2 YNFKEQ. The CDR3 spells CASSPSQGSGDYGYTF. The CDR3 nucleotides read TGTGCCAGCAGCCCTAGTCAGGGTTCGGGTGACTATGGCTACACCTTC.

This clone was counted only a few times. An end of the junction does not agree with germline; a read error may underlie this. Here the CDR3 DNA reads TGTGCCAGCTCCCCGAGAACGGACTTCCCCGAGAAGTACTTC. Amino acid sequence: CASSPRTDFPEKYF. This chain uses TRBV18 with TRBJ2-7; tentative D call: TRBD2 (5 bases). CDR3 length equals 14 residues. CDR1 and CDR2 (germline): KGHSH, LQKENI. Full variable domain (missing parts from reference TRBV18 and TRBJ2-7): NAGVMQNPRHLVRRRGQEARLRCSPMKGHSHVYWYRQLPEEGLKFMVYLQKENIIDESGMPKERFSAEFPKEGPSILRIQQVVRGDSAAYFCASSPRTDFPEKYFGPGTRLTVT.

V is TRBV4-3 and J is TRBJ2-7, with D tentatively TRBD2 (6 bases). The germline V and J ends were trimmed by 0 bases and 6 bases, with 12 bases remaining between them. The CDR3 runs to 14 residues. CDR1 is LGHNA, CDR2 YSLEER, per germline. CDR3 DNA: TGCGCCAGCAGCCAAGATCGGGGGTTAGGCGAGCAGTACTTC. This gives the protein CASSQDRGLGEQYF.

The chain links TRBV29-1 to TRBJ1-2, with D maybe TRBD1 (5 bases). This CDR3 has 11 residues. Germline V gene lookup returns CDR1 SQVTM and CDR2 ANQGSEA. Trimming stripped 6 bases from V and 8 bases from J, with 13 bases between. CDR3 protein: CSVTTGSGYTF. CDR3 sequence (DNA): TGCAGCGTAACAACAGGTTCGGGCTACACCTTC. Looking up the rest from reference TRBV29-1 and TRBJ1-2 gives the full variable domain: SAVISQKPSRDICQRGTSLTIQCQVDSQVTMMFWYRQQPGQSLTLIATANQGSEATYESGFVIDKFPISRPNLTFSTLTVSNMSPEDSSIYLCSVTTGSGYTFGSGTRLTVV.

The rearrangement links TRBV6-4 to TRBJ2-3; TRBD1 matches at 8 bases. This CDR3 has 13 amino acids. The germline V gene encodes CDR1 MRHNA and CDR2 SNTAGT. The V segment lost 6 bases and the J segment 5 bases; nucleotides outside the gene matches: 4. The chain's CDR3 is CASSVGQGDTQYF. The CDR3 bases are TGTGCCAGCAGCGTAGGACAGGGAGATACGCAGTATTTT.

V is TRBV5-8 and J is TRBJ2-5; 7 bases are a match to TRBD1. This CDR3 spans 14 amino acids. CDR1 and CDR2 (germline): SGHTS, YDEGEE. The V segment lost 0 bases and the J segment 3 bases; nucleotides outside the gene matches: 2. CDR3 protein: CASSLDRGEETQYF. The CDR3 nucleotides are TGTGCCAGCAGCTTGGACAGGGGAGAAGAGACCCAGTACTTC.

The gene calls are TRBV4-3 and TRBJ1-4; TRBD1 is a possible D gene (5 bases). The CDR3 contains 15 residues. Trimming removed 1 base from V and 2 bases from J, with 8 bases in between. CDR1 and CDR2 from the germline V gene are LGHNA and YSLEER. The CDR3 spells CASSQATETNEKLFF. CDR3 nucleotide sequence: TGCGCCAGCAGCCAAGCGACAGAGACTAATGAAAAACTGTTTTTT.